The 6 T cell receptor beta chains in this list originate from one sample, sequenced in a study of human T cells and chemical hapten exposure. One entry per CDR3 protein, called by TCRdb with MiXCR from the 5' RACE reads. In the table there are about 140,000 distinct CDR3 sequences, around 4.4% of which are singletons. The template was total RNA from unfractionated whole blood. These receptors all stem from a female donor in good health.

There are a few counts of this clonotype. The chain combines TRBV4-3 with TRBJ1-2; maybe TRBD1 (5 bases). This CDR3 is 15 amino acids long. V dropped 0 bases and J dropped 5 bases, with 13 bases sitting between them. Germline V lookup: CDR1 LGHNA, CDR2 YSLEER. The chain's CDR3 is CASSQDDGGRYGYTF. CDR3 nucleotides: TGCGCCAGCAGCCAAGATGATGGGGGTCGATATGGCTACACCTTC.

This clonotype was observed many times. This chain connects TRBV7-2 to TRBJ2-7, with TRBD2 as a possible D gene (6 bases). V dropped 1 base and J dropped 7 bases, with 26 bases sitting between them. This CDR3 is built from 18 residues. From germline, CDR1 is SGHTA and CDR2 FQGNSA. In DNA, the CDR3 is TGTGCCAGCAGCTTAGAGGGTGGCGGGGTTCTTGGTGTGAAGGAGCAGTACTTC. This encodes CASSLEGGGVLGVKEQYF. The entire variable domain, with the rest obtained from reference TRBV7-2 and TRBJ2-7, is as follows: GAGVSQSPSNKVTEKGKDVELRCDPISGHTALYWYRQSLGQGLEFLIYFQGNSAPDKSGLPSDRFSAERTGGSVSTLTIQRTQQEDSAVYLCASSLEGGGVLGVKEQYFGPGTRLTVT.

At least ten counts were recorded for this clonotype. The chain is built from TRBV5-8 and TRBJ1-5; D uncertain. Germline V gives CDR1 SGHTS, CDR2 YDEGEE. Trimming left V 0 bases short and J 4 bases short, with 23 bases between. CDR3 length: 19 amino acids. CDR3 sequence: CASSLAQVLDHFGNQPQHF. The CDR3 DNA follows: TGTGCCAGCAGCTTGGCGCAGGTCTTAGATCATTTCGGTAATCAGCCCCAGCATTTT.

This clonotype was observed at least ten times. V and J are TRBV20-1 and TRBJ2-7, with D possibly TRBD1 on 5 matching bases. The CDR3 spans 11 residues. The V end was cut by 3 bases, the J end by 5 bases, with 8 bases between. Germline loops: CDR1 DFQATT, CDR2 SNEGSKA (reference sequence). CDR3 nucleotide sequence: TGCAGTGCTAGCCCCAGGGACGAGCAGTACTTC. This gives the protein CSASPRDEQYF.

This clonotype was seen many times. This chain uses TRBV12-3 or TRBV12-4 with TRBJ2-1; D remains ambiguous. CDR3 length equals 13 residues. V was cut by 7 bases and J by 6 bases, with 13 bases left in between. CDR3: CASTLLHVNEQFF. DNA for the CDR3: TGTGCCAGCACCCTCCTTCACGTCAATGAGCAGTTCTTC.

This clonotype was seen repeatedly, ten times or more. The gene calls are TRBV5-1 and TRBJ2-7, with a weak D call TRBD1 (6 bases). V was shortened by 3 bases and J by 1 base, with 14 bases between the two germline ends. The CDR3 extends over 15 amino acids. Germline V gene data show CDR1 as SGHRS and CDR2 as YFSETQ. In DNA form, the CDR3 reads TGCGCCAGCAGCTACTCTTCGGGACATTCCTACGAGCAGTACTTC. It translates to CASSYSSGHSYEQYF.